This T cell receptor (beta chain) was obtained from a study of T cell responses to AZD1222 COVID-19 vaccine. The study, taken as a whole, reports: Vaccine-related CD4 TCRs covered spike, predominating at 160-218 and 743-854.

To note about this clone: The antigen remains undetermined.

This CDR3 spans 18 amino acids. Trimming removed 2 bases from V and 4 bases from J; junction bases left unmatched: 10. CDR1 is MNHEY, CDR2 SMNVEV, per germline (reference sequence). Produced via immunoSEQ multiplex PCR; TCRdb's table is partial and in-frame only. This table holds about 100,000 clones, roughly nine tenths found once. Material: peripheral blood, obtained on day 0 of AZD1222 vaccination. This rearrangement joins TRBV27 to TRBJ2-1; 11 nucleotides match TRBD2. This TCR came from an adult in good health. CDR3 amino acids: CASSLAASGRPNYNEQFF. CDR3 nucleotides: TGTGCCAGCAGTTTAGCAGCTAGCGGGAGGCCAAATTACAATGAGCAGTTCTTC.